This T cell receptor (beta chain) was recovered during a study of shared clonotypes between healthy human individuals. Data came from immunoSEQ multiplex PCR; TCRdb stores just in-frame clones and leaves some out. Seen here are about 650,000 clones, roughly 95% observed once, and the top ten hold 0.11%. Only CD45RO-negative cells positively selected for CCR7 counted as naive CD8 cells, so terminally differentiated effector memory CD45RA+ cells were excluded. Each sample came from a Caucasian adult donor living in Nashville, Tennessee. V shed 2 bases and J shed 6 bases, with 3 bases lying between them. Germline V gives CDR1 SGHTS, CDR2 YDEGEE. There are 10 residues in the CDR3.

This clonotype was obtained from a woman aged 30 to 39 in good health. The rearrangement joins TRBV5-8 to TRBJ2-7; D is unclear. The specimen sequenced was naive CD8+ T cells sorted from blood. CDR3 in DNA: TGTGCCAGCAGCTTCAGCGAGCAGTACTTC. It encodes CASSFSEQYF.